These 30 T cell receptor beta chains came from one sample sequenced in a study of T cells in Graves' hyperthyroidism and ophthalmopathy. Using RNA transcripts as the source, TCR beta CDR3 regions were amplified. The primer set for the first-round RT-PCR of the TCR CDR3 was HTBI. TCRdb re-called the multiplex PCR reads with MiXCR, one entry per CDR3 protein. The sample includes some 560,000 distinct CDR3 sequences, less than 20% seen only once; the top ten take less than 9.5%. Sequencing input: blood. The receptors stem from a woman in her twenties or thirties with Graves' hyperthyroidism.

This rearrangement joins TRBV19 to TRBJ2-6, with D uncertain. This CDR3 contains 14 residues. Germline V gives CDR1 LNHDA, CDR2 SQIVND (reference sequence). V was trimmed by 4 bases and J by 5 bases, leaving 9 bases between them. CDR3 coding DNA: TGTGCCAGTAGTAAGTCCCGCTGGGCCAACGTCCTGACTTTC. This encodes CASSKSRWANVLTF.

The sample holds many counts of this clonotype. The chain combines TRBV7-9 with TRBJ2-5; TRBD1 aligns across 9 bases. Trimming cost V 6 bases and J 4 bases; bases outside gene matches: 12. Germline loops: CDR1 SEHNR, CDR2 FQNEAQ (reference sequence). The CDR3 has 16 amino acids. The CDR3 spells CASRAERTGVGETQYF. CDR3 in DNA: TGTGCCAGCAGGGCAGAGAGGACAGGGGTGGGAGAGACCCAGTACTTC.

This clonotype was seen at least ten times. The V gene is TRBV6-5, the J gene TRBJ2-5; possible D gene TRBD2, 6 bases. Germline lookup yields CDR1 MNHEY and CDR2 SVGAGI. CDR3 length: 17 residues. Deletions cut 2 bases from V and 2 bases from J, with 18 bases between. Here the CDR3 reads CASSYGTVGSGQETQYF. The CDR3 bases are TGTGCCAGCAGTTACGGCACCGTGGGTAGCGGACAAGAGACCCAGTACTTC.

This clonotype has more than one count but fewer than ten. The rearrangement uses TRBV29-1 and TRBJ2-7; no clear D gene. The CDR3 consists of 14 residues. Germline V lookup: CDR1 SQVTM, CDR2 ANQGSEA. Trimming took 0 bases from V and 2 from J, leaving 11 bases between them. In nucleotides, the CDR3 is TGCAGCGTTGAAGATCAAAACGGAGCCTACGAGCAGTACTTC. Translating it yields CSVEDQNGAYEQYF.

This clonotype has at least ten counts. In DNA, the CDR3 is TGTGCCAGCGGGACAGGGGGCCCGAACACCGGGGAGCTGTTTTTT. Translating it yields CASGTGGPNTGELFF. This chain connects TRBV27 to TRBJ2-2, with 12 positions matching TRBD1. Germline loops: CDR1 MNHEY, CDR2 SMNVEV (reference sequence). The CDR3 has 15 amino acids. The V segment lost 8 bases and the J segment 0 bases; nucleotides outside the gene matches: 1.

J is TRBJ2-7 and V is TRBV7-2; 11 bases fit TRBD2. V lost 6 bases, J lost 0 bases, and 7 bases stayed unmatched. CDR1 and CDR2 (germline): SGHTA, FQGNSA. This CDR3 has 16 residues. Here the CDR3 DNA reads TGTGCCAGCAGACTTACTAGCGGGAGTGACTCCTACGAGCAGTACTTC. This sequence encodes CASRLTSGSDSYEQYF. Full variable domain (missing parts from reference TRBV7-2 and TRBJ2-7): GAGVSQSPSNKVTEKGKDVELRCDPISGHTALYWYRQSLGQGLEFLIYFQGNSAPDKSGLPSDRFSAERTGGSVSTLTIQRTQQEDSAVYLCASRLTSGSDSYEQYFGPGTRLTVT.

This clonotype was observed a few times. The rearrangement links TRBV4-3 to TRBJ2-3; no firm D call. This CDR3 region has 15 residues. Germline CDR1 and CDR2: LGHNA and YSLEER. V was trimmed by 5 bases and J by 0 bases, leaving 12 bases between them. The CDR3 protein is CASSSFRSSTDTQYF. CDR3 sequence (DNA): TGCGCCAGCAGCTCATTTCGGTCTAGCACAGATACGCAGTATTTT.

This clonotype was recorded many times. The chain employs TRBV12-3 or TRBV12-4 and TRBJ2-7, with 9 positions matching TRBD2. Trimming removed 3 bases from V and 4 bases from J; junction bases left unmatched: 13. The CDR3 loop spans 17 amino acids. CDR3 nucleotide sequence: TGTGCCAGCAGTTTTGGGAGGAGGACTAGCGTAAAGTACGAGCAGTACTTC. This sequence encodes CASSFGRRTSVKYEQYF.

V and J are TRBV5-4 and TRBJ2-4; maybe TRBD2 (6 bases). CDR3 size: 15 residues. V shed 2 bases and J shed 0 bases, with 9 bases lying between them. Germline CDR1 and CDR2: SGHNT and YYREEE (reference sequence). Here the CDR3 reads CASSFGGIAKNIQYF. The CDR3 nucleotides read TGTGCCAGCAGCTTCGGCGGGATAGCCAAAAACATTCAGTACTTC.

This clonotype was found many times. This chain uses TRBV10-3 with TRBJ1-1; D remains unclear. Germline V gene data show CDR1 as ENHRY and CDR2 as SYGVKD. V was trimmed by 6 bases and J by 0 bases, leaving 8 bases between them. CDR3 length equals 13 residues. The CDR3 sequence: CAIRTDMNTEAFF. The CDR3, as DNA: TGTGCCATCAGGACTGATATGAACACTGAAGCTTTCTTT.

CDR3 bases: TGTGCCAGCAGTCCCCCGGGGGGGGGCAACACCGGGGAGCTGTTTTTT. Its translation: CASSPPGGGNTGELFF. V and J are TRBV6-1 and TRBJ2-2, with 8 positions matching TRBD2. The V and J ends lost 5 bases and 2 bases, in that order; junction bases with no gene match: 7. Germline CDR1 and CDR2: MNHNS and SASEGT. The CDR3 is made up of 16 amino acids.

The table lists this clonotype with many counts. The CDR3 region is CASSLKGSNTEAFF. CDR3 DNA sequence: TGTGCCAGCAGCTTAAAGGGATCCAACACTGAAGCTTTCTTT. The V call is TRBV7-9, the J call TRBJ1-1, with D uncertain. The CDR3 runs 14 residues. V was cut by 2 bases and J by 2 bases, with 9 bases left in between. Germline V gene lookup returns CDR1 SEHNR and CDR2 FQNEAQ (reference sequence).

The CDR3 DNA reads TGTGCCAGCTCACCAGCTCAGGGTGCTGGCTACACCTTC. It yields the protein CASSPAQGAGYTF. The V and J genes are TRBV18 and TRBJ1-2, with D maybe TRBD1 (5 bases). CDR1 KGHSH and CDR2 LQKENI come from the germline V gene. The CDR3 loop spans 13 amino acids. Trimming took off 2 bases at V and 7 bases at J, with 11 bases between the two ends.

This clonotype was observed at least ten times. The chain employs TRBV20-1 and TRBJ2-1; no definite D call. The CDR3 extends over 11 amino acids. Germline V gene sequence: CDR1 DFQATT, CDR2 SNEGSKA (reference sequence). V dropped 4 bases and J dropped 4 bases, with 5 bases sitting between them. The DNA of the CDR3 is TGCAGTGCTACAGAGTACAATGAGCAGTTCTTC. It codes for CSATEYNEQFF.

The V call is TRBV27, the J call TRBJ2-1; possibly TRBD2 for D (6 bases). Germline V gene data show CDR1 as MNHEY and CDR2 as SMNVEV (reference sequence). The CDR3 has 18 amino acids. V lost 1 base and J 0 bases, leaving 16 bases between the germline ends. The CDR3 sequence: CASSLYPGLESSYNEQFF. In DNA form, the CDR3 reads TGTGCCAGCAGTTTATACCCGGGACTGGAGAGCTCCTACAATGAGCAGTTCTTC.

The chain carries TRBV5-6 and TRBJ2-2; the D is unclear. V was clipped by 0 bases and J by 4 bases, with 25 bases between them. This CDR3 has 20 amino acids. CDR1 and CDR2 from the germline V gene are SGHDT and YYEEEE. The CDR3 loop reads CASSLEVLVYPPVSTGELFF. The CDR3 nucleotides are TGTGCCAGCAGCTTGGAGGTTTTAGTTTACCCCCCGGTGAGCACCGGGGAGCTGTTTTTT.

This clonotype has a count of ten or more. This chain uses TRBV5-8 with TRBJ2-5; 8 bases agree with TRBD2. Germline loops: CDR1 SGHTS, CDR2 YDEGEE. The junction had 6 bases not matched to a gene; V was cut back by 0 bases and J by 5 bases. The CDR3 extends over 15 amino acids. The CDR3 reads CASSLGSGREETQYF. CDR3 bases: TGTGCCAGCAGCTTGGGATCCGGGAGGGAGGAGACCCAGTACTTC.

The CDR3 nucleotides are TGTGCCAGCAGTTACGGCGGGAACATTCAGTACTTC. Protein: CASSYGGNIQYF. The chain carries TRBV6-6 and TRBJ2-4; D possibly corresponds to TRBD2 (5 bases). Trimming removed 2 bases at V and 7 bases at J, with 6 bases between. Germline V CDR1 and CDR2: MNHNY, SVGAGI (reference sequence). CDR3 length: 12 amino acids.

At least ten counts were recorded for this clonotype. This chain joins TRBV20-1 and TRBJ2-1; D might be TRBD2 (5 bases). V was pared by 0 bases and J by 3 bases, with 9 bases between. Per germline, CDR1 DFQATT and CDR2 SNEGSKA (reference sequence). This CDR3 region has 14 residues. In nucleotides, the CDR3 is TGCAGTGCTAGAGAAGCGGTAGTCTACAATGAGCAGTTCTTC. This encodes CSAREAVVYNEQFF.

The rearrangement joins TRBV19 to TRBJ2-3; 10 bases are a match to TRBD2. The J segment lost 1 base and the V segment lost 4 bases, leaving 8 bases of the junction unmatched. Germline V gene data show CDR1 as LNHDA and CDR2 as SQIVND (reference sequence). The CDR3 extends over 17 amino acids. The CDR3 loop reads CASSSSGRASGTDTQYF. For the CDR3, the DNA is TGTGCCAGTAGTAGCAGCGGGAGGGCCTCTGGCACAGATACGCAGTATTTT.

Many counts were recorded for this clonotype. V gene TRBV28 combines with J gene TRBJ2-7, with a possible D match to TRBD2 (6 bases). Germline V lookup: CDR1 MDHEN, CDR2 SYDVKM. Trimming removed 5 bases at V and 4 bases at J, with 18 bases between. This CDR3 has 15 amino acids. CDR3 loop: CASSDISEEGYEQYF. The CDR3 coding sequence is TGTGCCAGCAGTGACATTTCGGAGGAGGGGTACGAGCAGTACTTC. The whole variable domain, filled in from reference TRBV28 and TRBJ2-7, reads DVKVTQSSRYLVKRTGEKVFLECVQDMDHENMFWYRQDPGLGLRLIYFSYDVKMKEKGDIPEGYSVSREKKERFSLILESASTNQTSMYLCASSDISEEGYEQYFGPGTRLTVT.

This clonotype was detected ten times or more. The chain combines TRBV24-1 with TRBJ2-2; TRBD1 aligns across 9 bases. V gave up 4 bases and J gave up 4 bases; unmatched junction bases: 6. Germline V lookup: CDR1 KGHDR, CDR2 SFDVKD. The CDR3 is 16 amino acids. CDR3: CATSDPGTGTTGELFF. In DNA, the CDR3 is TGTGCCACCAGTGACCCAGGGACAGGGACCACCGGGGAGCTGTTTTTT.

This clonotype was counted many times. The rearrangement uses TRBV7-9 and TRBJ2-1; 12 bases are a match to TRBD2. Germline values: CDR1 SEHNR, CDR2 FQNEAQ (reference sequence). The CDR3 covers 16 residues. With V trimmed by 6 bases and J by 4 bases, 7 bases remained unmatched. CDR3 in DNA: TGTGCCAGCAGACGACTAGCGGGAGTCCCGTACAATGAGCAGTTCTTC. Its protein is CASRRLAGVPYNEQFF.

This clonotype was seen many times. The chain is built from TRBV2 and TRBJ2-1; D perhaps matches TRBD1 (5 bases). The CDR3 covers 15 residues. Trimming removed 3 bases from V and 0 bases from J, with 9 bases in between. Germline values: CDR1 SNHLY, CDR2 FYNNEI. CDR3 residues: CASSDRDSSYNEQFF. DNA for the CDR3: TGTGCCAGCAGTGACCGAGACAGCTCCTACAATGAGCAGTTCTTC.

This clonotype has a count of ten or more. CDR3 sequence (DNA): TGTGCCAGCAGTTTATATGGAAACACCATATATTTT. Translating gives CASSLYGNTIYF. V is TRBV12-3 or TRBV12-4 and J is TRBJ1-3; D remains unclear. The CDR3 is 12 residues long. The V gene lost 2 bases and the J gene lost 3 bases, with 2 bases spanning the gap.

This clonotype was detected ten times or more. V gene TRBV9 combines with J gene TRBJ2-3; D remains unclear. Germline-derived CDR1 and CDR2 are SGDLS and YYNGEE. The CDR3 length is 14 residues. Trimming left V 4 bases short and J 1 base short, with 10 bases between. The CDR3 DNA reads as TGTGCCAGCAGCCCCCATTCCGGCACAGATACGCAGTATTTT. This codes for CASSPHSGTDTQYF.

A word on this clonotype: One base away lies a much larger clone, so this may be a sequencing read error. The chain carries TRBV28 and TRBJ2-1; D unclear. The germline V gene encodes CDR1 MDHEN and CDR2 SYDVKM. With 5 bases removed from V and 10 bases from J, the gap between germline ends came to 15 bases. There are 13 residues in the CDR3. The CDR3, as DNA: TGTGCCAGCAGTACAAACAGCCGATACGAGCAGTTCTTC. Translation: CASSTNSRYEQFF.

The sample holds many counts of this clonotype. The CDR3 is CASTVAGGPNEQFF. The CDR3 DNA is TGTGCCAGCACGGTAGCGGGAGGGCCGAATGAGCAGTTCTTC. The genes are TRBV7-9 and TRBJ2-1, with 11 bases that match TRBD2. Germline lookup yields CDR1 SEHNR and CDR2 FQNEAQ (reference sequence). V lost 7 bases and J lost 7; bases outside the gene matches: 6. This CDR3 is built from 14 residues.

The gene calls are TRBV6-5 and TRBJ1-1; D remains unclear. This CDR3 has 14 residues. V shed 0 bases and J shed 7 bases, with 12 bases lying between them. Germline-derived CDR1 and CDR2 are MNHEY and SVGAGI. The CDR3 loop is CASSYSEVDREAFF. The CDR3 DNA sequence: TGTGCCAGCAGTTACTCAGAGGTCGACCGTGAAGCTTTCTTT.

This clonotype was recorded at least ten times. The chain uses TRBV12-3 or TRBV12-4 and TRBJ2-7, with D possibly TRBD2 on 7 matching bases. The V and J ends lost 6 bases and 6 bases respectively, with 33 bases between them. This CDR3 spans 19 amino acids. CDR3 DNA sequence: TGTGCCAGCAGCCCCGGTTTGGCGGGAGTTCAAAGAGGGGGTCGCGAGCAGTACTTC. This sequence encodes CASSPGLAGVQRGGREQYF.